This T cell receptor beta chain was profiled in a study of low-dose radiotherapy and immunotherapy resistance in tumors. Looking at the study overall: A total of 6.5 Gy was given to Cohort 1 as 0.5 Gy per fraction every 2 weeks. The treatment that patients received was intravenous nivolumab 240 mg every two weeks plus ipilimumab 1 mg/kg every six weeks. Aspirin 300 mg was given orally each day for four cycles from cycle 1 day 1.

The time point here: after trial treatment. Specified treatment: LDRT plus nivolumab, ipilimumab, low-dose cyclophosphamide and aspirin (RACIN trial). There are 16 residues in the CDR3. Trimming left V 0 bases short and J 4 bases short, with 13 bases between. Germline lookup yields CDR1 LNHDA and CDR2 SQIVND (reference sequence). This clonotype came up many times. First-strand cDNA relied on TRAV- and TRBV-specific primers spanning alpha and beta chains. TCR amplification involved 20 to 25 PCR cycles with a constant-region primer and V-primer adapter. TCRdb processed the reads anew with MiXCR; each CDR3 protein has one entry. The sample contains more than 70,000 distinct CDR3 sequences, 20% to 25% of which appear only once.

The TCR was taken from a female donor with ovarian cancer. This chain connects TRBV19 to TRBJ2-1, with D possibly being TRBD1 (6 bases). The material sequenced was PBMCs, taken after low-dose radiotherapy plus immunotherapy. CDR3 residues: CASSIDHQGGYNEQFF. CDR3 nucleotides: TGTGCCAGTAGTATAGATCATCAAGGGGGTTACAATGAGCAGTTCTTC.